What follows is one T cell receptor beta chain and its context. Its target is not known. The data originate from a study of T cells in tuberculosis. The wider study: CD1B tetramers identified T cells specific for mycobacterial lipid GMM. A South African cohort included IGRA-negative adolescents, latently infected IGRA-positive adolescents and adults with active tuberculosis.

Clones were sequenced by immunoSEQ multiplex PCR, and TCRdb holds only the in-frame ones, with some missing. The sample contains 20,000 to 25,000 clones, roughly 97% of which appear only once. Study-wide findings and caveats: The TCR-beta difference was not significant; alpha differences partly reflected length. Selection depended on which cryopreserved specimens were available.

Per the germline V gene, CDR1 is MGHRA and CDR2 is YSYEKL. The CDR3 has 14 residues. The V end lost 0 bases, the J end lost 1 base, and 7 bases lay between the germline ends. This chain uses TRBV4-1 with TRBJ2-7; the D is unclear. This receptor was obtained from a donor aged 10 to 29 with latent tuberculosis or without tuberculosis infection. The sample was PBMCs. The CDR3 sequence is CASSQDAESYEQYF. The CDR3, as DNA: TGCGCCAGCAGCCAAGATGCGGAGTCCTACGAGCAGTACTTC.